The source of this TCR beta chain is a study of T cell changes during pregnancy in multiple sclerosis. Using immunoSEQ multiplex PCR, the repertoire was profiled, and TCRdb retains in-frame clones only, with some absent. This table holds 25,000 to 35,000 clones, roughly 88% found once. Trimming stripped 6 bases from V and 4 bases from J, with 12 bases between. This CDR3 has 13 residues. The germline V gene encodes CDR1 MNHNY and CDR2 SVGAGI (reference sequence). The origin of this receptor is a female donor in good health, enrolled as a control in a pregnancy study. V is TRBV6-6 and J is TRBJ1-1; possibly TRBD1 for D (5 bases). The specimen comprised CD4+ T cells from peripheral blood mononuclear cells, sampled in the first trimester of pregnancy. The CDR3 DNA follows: TGTGCCAGCAGCTCCCGCGGGGGCACTGAAGCTTTCTTT. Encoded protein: CASSSRGGTEAFF.